Presented here are 27 T cell receptor beta chains from one specimen sequenced in a study of blood T cells in healthy people across ages. Sample-barcoded 5' priming and a J-beta primer mix drove a second PCR of about 7 to 11 cycles. From the 5' RACE reads, TCRdb called clonotypes with MiXCR, one entry per CDR3 protein. The sample records roughly 560,000 distinct CDR3 sequences, 20% to 30% being singletons. These sequences were also reported in another study, on T cells of mothers and their children.

Input material: blood. The origin of the receptors is a boy younger than 18 in good health.

This clonotype has more than one count but fewer than ten. The chain joins TRBV20-1 to TRBJ2-7; TRBD1 agrees at 8 bases. The CDR3 covers 15 residues. Looked up from germline, CDR1 is DFQATT and CDR2 is SNEGSKA (reference sequence). After removal of 3 bases from V and 0 bases from J, the junction contained 7 bases not matched to a gene. CDR3 loop: CSARPRQGTSYEQYF. Here the CDR3 DNA reads TGCAGTGCTAGGCCGAGACAGGGGACCTCCTACGAGCAGTACTTC.

This clonotype appeared a few times. The chain links TRBV6-6 to TRBJ2-7, with 8 bases matching TRBD2. The germline CDR1 and CDR2 sequences are MNHNY and SVGAGI (reference sequence). The CDR3 is made up of 13 amino acids. The J segment lost 4 bases and the V segment lost 5 bases, leaving 4 bases of the junction unmatched. CDR3 in amino acids: CASSRTSWYEQYF. DNA of the CDR3: TGTGCCAGCAGTCGGACTAGCTGGTACGAGCAGTACTTC.

For the CDR3, the DNA is TGTGCCAGCAGCATGCAGGAGTCTAGCACAGATACGCAGTATTTT. Translating it yields CASSMQESSTDTQYF. The V gene is TRBV7-6, the J gene TRBJ2-3; D not resolved. The germline V gene has CDR1 SGHVS and CDR2 FNYEAQ. V was trimmed by 5 bases and J by 0 bases, leaving 12 bases between them. This CDR3 has 15 residues. The full variable domain, in which reference TRBV7-6 and TRBJ2-3 provide the parts outside the CDR3, is GAGVSQSPRYKVTKRGQDVALRCDPISGHVSLYWYRQALGQGPEFLTYFNYEAQQDKSGLPNDRFSAERPEGSISTLTIQRTEQRDSAMYRCASSMQESSTDTQYFGPGTRLTVL.

The chain recombines TRBV7-9 with TRBJ1-4; TRBD1 agrees at 8 bases. The junction had 5 bases not matched to a gene; V was cut back by 5 bases and J by 0 bases. This CDR3 has 16 residues. CDR1 is SEHNR, CDR2 FQNEAQ, per germline (reference sequence). The CDR3 bases are TGTGCCAGCAGCGGACAGGGTGGATCAACTAATGAAAAACTGTTTTTT. Translating it yields CASSGQGGSTNEKLFF. Combining the CDR3 with reference TRBV7-9 and TRBJ1-4 gives the whole variable domain DTGVSQNPRHKITKRGQNVTFRCDPISEHNRLYWYRQTLGQGPEFLTYFQNEAQLEKSRLLSDRFSAERPKGSFSTLEIQRTEQGDSAMYLCASSGQGGSTNEKLFFGSGTQLSVL.

This sequence joins TRBV7-8 and TRBJ2-3, with D perhaps TRBD1 (6 bases). Germline CDR1 SGHVS, CDR2 FQNEAQ. V lost 1 base to trimming and J lost 2 bases, with 13 bases between them. The CDR3 covers 16 residues. In DNA form, the CDR3 reads TGTGCCAGCAGCTTAGACAGGGCACGGAACACAGATACGCAGTATTTT. The encoded protein is CASSLDRARNTDTQYF.

The chain couples TRBV20-1 to TRBJ2-5; unclear D gene. V was cut by 6 bases and J by 0 bases, with 5 bases left in between. This CDR3 spans 11 amino acids. The V gene's germline CDR1 is DFQATT and CDR2 SNEGSKA (reference sequence). DNA of the CDR3: TGCAGTGCCGAACACCAAGAGACCCAGTACTTC. Translating it yields CSAEHQETQYF.

This sequence joins TRBV20-1 and TRBJ2-7, with 10 bases lining up with TRBD2. With V trimmed by 5 bases and J by 3 bases, 7 bases remained unmatched. CDR1 DFQATT and CDR2 SNEGSKA come from the germline V gene (reference sequence). The CDR3 runs 14 residues. The CDR3 is CSAHSGGLNYEQYF. The CDR3 DNA follows: TGCAGTGCTCATAGCGGGGGGCTTAACTACGAGCAGTACTTC.

The chain employs TRBV12-3 or TRBV12-4 and TRBJ1-2, with 9 bases aligning to TRBD1. This CDR3 has 14 residues. After removal of 5 bases from V and 3 bases from J, the junction contained 4 bases not matched to a gene. The CDR3 is CASSPQGADYGYTF. CDR3 sequence (DNA): TGTGCCAGCAGTCCACAGGGGGCGGACTATGGCTACACCTTC.

The sample holds a few counts of this clonotype. The chain employs TRBV7-2 and TRBJ1-2, with D perhaps TRBD1 (6 bases). Looked up from germline, CDR1 is SGHTA and CDR2 is FQGNSA. The CDR3 is 16 residues long. Deletions cut 1 base from V and 1 base from J, with 13 bases between. The CDR3 is CASSLDGGADNYGYTF. The CDR3 coding sequence is TGTGCCAGCAGCTTAGACGGGGGGGCGGATAACTATGGCTACACCTTC. Full variable domain (missing parts from reference TRBV7-2 and TRBJ1-2): GAGVSQSPSNKVTEKGKDVELRCDPISGHTALYWYRQSLGQGLEFLIYFQGNSAPDKSGLPSDRFSAERTGGSVSTLTIQRTQQEDSAVYLCASSLDGGADNYGYTFGSGTRLTVV.

The chain is built from TRBV11-2 and TRBJ2-3; D is perhaps TRBD2 (6 bases). Germline assignment: CDR1 SGHAT and CDR2 FQNNGV. This CDR3 has 17 amino acids. The germline V and J ends were trimmed by 5 bases and 2 bases, with 20 bases remaining between them. The CDR3 coding sequence is TGTGCCAGCAGCCTCGAGGTCCCAGGGACTGACACAGATACGCAGTATTTT. This translates into CASSLEVPGTDTDTQYF.

This clonotype was detected a few times. The chain uses TRBV6-4 and TRBJ2-5; perhaps TRBD1 as D (5 bases). The CDR3 is 13 amino acids. Between the trimmed V and J ends, which lost 3 bases and 5 bases, there was a span of 10 bases. Germline CDR1 MRHNA, CDR2 SNTAGT. The CDR3 DNA is TGTGCCAGCAGTGAAGAATGGGGCGAGACCCAGTACTTC. Translation gives CASSEEWGETQYF.

This clonotype was seen more than once but under ten times. CDR3 region: CASSPPAGTEQFF. The CDR3 nucleotides are TGCGCCAGCAGCCCCCCCGCGGGTACTGAGCAGTTCTTC. The chain recombines TRBV4-1 with TRBJ2-5; weak D call: TRBD2 (5 bases). With the DNA end fitting TRBJ2-1 better, the J assignment may be wrong. The CDR3 has 13 residues. Germline CDR1 MGHRA, CDR2 YSYEKL.

The chain is built from TRBV4-1 and TRBJ2-1; D unclear. This CDR3 has 15 residues. Between the trimmed V and J ends, which lost 6 bases and 4 bases, there was a span of 16 bases. Germline loops: CDR1 MGHRA, CDR2 YSYEKL. CDR3: CASSPTASPYNEQFF. CDR3 DNA sequence: TGCGCCAGCAGTCCTACAGCAAGTCCTTACAATGAGCAGTTCTTC.

This clonotype was counted only a few times. The rearrangement links TRBV7-9 to TRBJ2-1; 11 nucleotides line up with TRBD2. The CDR3 has 16 residues. Losses at the gene ends were 5 bases for V and 4 bases for J; bases not matched to a gene: 7. From germline, CDR1 is SEHNR and CDR2 FQNEAQ (reference sequence). The CDR3 region is CASSANLAGGYNEQFF. In DNA form, the CDR3 reads TGTGCCAGCAGCGCAAATCTAGCGGGGGGATACAATGAGCAGTTCTTC.

The V gene is TRBV20-1, the J gene TRBJ2-7; 7 nucleotides match TRBD2. Germline V gene sequence: CDR1 DFQATT, CDR2 SNEGSKA (reference sequence). CDR3 length equals 11 residues. The CDR3 spells CSLIGGYEQYF. The DNA of the CDR3 is TGCAGCTTGATCGGGGGGTACGAGCAGTACTTC.

This chain links TRBV14 with TRBJ2-1; D unresolved. The J call may be mistaken, given a closer DNA end match to TRBJ2-5. This CDR3 has 15 amino acids. Per the germline V gene, CDR1 is SGHDN and CDR2 is FVKESK. The CDR3, as DNA: TGTGCCAGCAGCCAAGAACGCAGTAAACAAGAGACCCAGTACTTC. It codes for CASSQERSKQETQYF.

This clonotype was picked up many times. The chain couples TRBV20-1 to TRBJ1-4, with D unclear. This CDR3 is 13 amino acids long. Germline CDR1 DFQATT, CDR2 SNEGSKA (reference sequence). Trimming removed 2 bases from V and 6 bases from J, with 10 bases in between. CDR3 in DNA: TGCAGTGCTAGAAAGGCTGGGGATGAAAAACTGTTTTTT. Translation: CSARKAGDEKLFF.

The chain uses TRBV4-1 and TRBJ2-5; D might be TRBD2 (7 bases). The J call may be faulty, since TRBJ2-1 better matches the DNA end. Germline assignment: CDR1 MGHRA and CDR2 YSYEKL. CDR3 length: 16 amino acids. CDR3 region: CASSPLGAWGGYEQFF. Written as DNA, the CDR3 is TGCGCCAGCAGCCCATTGGGCGCGTGGGGGGGCTATGAGCAGTTCTTC.

This clonotype was recorded a few times. The chain uses TRBV6-4 and TRBJ2-3; 10 positions agree with TRBD2. With V trimmed by 6 bases and J by 3 bases, 6 bases remained unmatched. This CDR3 contains 15 residues. The germline V gene has CDR1 MRHNA and CDR2 SNTAGT. For the CDR3, the DNA is TGTGCCAGCAGCTCGAGCGGGGGGGCGACAGATACGCAGTATTTT. Translating gives CASSSSGGATDTQYF.

The chain couples TRBV12-3 or TRBV12-4 to TRBJ2-3, with 8 positions matching TRBD2. Trimming took 5 bases from V and 0 from J; bases not matched to a gene: 7. The CDR3 runs to 16 residues. CDR3 amino acids: CASSPGLAESTDTQYF. CDR3 DNA: TGTGCCAGCAGTCCTGGACTAGCCGAGAGCACAGATACGCAGTATTTT.

V is TRBV9 and J is TRBJ2-3; D perhaps matches TRBD2 (6 bases). CDR3 length: 14 residues. CDR1 SGDLS and CDR2 YYNGEE come from the germline V gene. Between the trimmed V and J ends, which lost 4 bases and 6 bases, there was a span of 15 bases. CDR3 residues: CASSISGTPDTQYF. The CDR3 DNA is TGTGCCAGCAGCATCTCCGGGACTCCTGATACGCAGTATTTT.

This clonotype was detected only a few times. This rearrangement joins TRBV3-1 to TRBJ2-5, with TRBD1 identical over 7 bases. V lost 5 bases to trimming and J lost 5 bases; unmatched junction nucleotides: 8. The CDR3 extends over 14 amino acids. Germline lookup yields CDR1 LGHDT and CDR2 YNNKEL (reference sequence). As DNA, the CDR3 is TGTGCCAGCAGCGAACAGGGGTTTCGGGAGACCCAGTACTTC. Its translation: CASSEQGFRETQYF.

V gene TRBV6-5 combines with J gene TRBJ2-7; 10 nucleotides line up with TRBD2. The CDR3 length is 13 residues. V was clipped by 8 bases and J by 3 bases; unmatched bases: 4. CDR1 MNHEY and CDR2 SVGAGI come from the germline V gene. In DNA form, the CDR3 reads TGTGCCAGCCGGACTAGCGGTGACTACGAGCAGTACTTC. Protein: CASRTSGDYEQYF.

This clonotype was counted a few times. The chain is built from TRBV11-2 and TRBJ2-3; 8 bases are shared with TRBD2. Germline V CDR1 and CDR2: SGHAT, FQNNGV. CDR3 length: 16 residues. Trimming cost V 4 bases and J 6 bases; bases outside gene matches: 12. The CDR3 DNA reads TGTGCCAGCAGCTCTATCCGCGGGTCTAGCGGGGATACGCAGTATTTT. As protein: CASSSIRGSSGDTQYF.

This clonotype turned up a few times. V gene TRBV19 combines with J gene TRBJ1-2; D is ambiguous. Trimming took off 6 bases at V and 4 bases at J, with 12 bases between the two ends. Germline CDR1 is LNHDA and CDR2 is SQIVND (reference sequence). The CDR3 is made up of 13 amino acids. CDR3 DNA: TGTGCCAGTAGCCCGGACGGCTTCTATGGCTACACCTTC. Protein: CASSPDGFYGYTF.

This clonotype was seen repeatedly, ten times or more. The chain combines TRBV29-1 with TRBJ2-5, with 12 bases lining up with TRBD1. With V trimmed by 5 bases and J by 11 bases, 12 bases remained unmatched. This CDR3 is built from 14 residues. The germline gives CDR1 SQVTM, CDR2 ANQGSEA. The CDR3 region has the DNA TGCAGCGTTCAGGGGACAGGGGGCACGGGGGAGCAGTACTTC. Translated, it gives CSVQGTGGTGEQYF.

This clonotype was recorded many times. The chain employs TRBV29-1 and TRBJ2-5; D uncertain. Trimming took off 0 bases at V and 5 bases at J, with 10 bases between the two ends. The CDR3 spans 13 residues. Germline assignment: CDR1 SQVTM and CDR2 ANQGSEA. The CDR3: CSVEEPGLETQYF. Written as DNA, the CDR3 is TGCAGCGTTGAAGAGCCTGGGCTTGAGACCCAGTACTTC.